Below, 14 T cell receptor beta chains from the same sample are listed, as sequenced in a study of T-cell reconstitution after alpha-beta-depleted transplantation in children. It was with unique molecular identifiers that the TCRbeta library was prepared. TCRdb re-called the PCR reads through MiXCR, storing one row per CDR3 protein. This table holds 210,000 or so distinct CDR3 sequences, roughly a tenth found once. The specimen was PBMCs from the stem cell graft donor, collected from the stem cell graft. The receptors stem from a human donor who donated a stem cell graft to a child with acute lymphoblastic leukemia.

This clonotype was observed a few times. The CDR3: CASSLGQSTEAFF. CDR3 in DNA: TGTGCCAGCAGCTTAGGGCAGAGCACTGAAGCTTTCTTT. The chain recombines TRBV11-2 with TRBJ1-1; D gene unclear. In germline, CDR1 is SGHAT, CDR2 FQNNGV. With 1 base removed from V and 4 bases from J, the gap between germline ends came to 7 bases. The CDR3 is made up of 13 amino acids.

This clonotype was detected many times. V is TRBV10-3 and J is TRBJ2-5; D is possibly TRBD2 (6 bases). This CDR3 has 14 amino acids. Germline V CDR1 and CDR2: ENHRY, SYGVKD. V shed 8 bases and J shed 2 bases, with 15 bases lying between them. CDR3: CAIGSREDQETQYF. The CDR3 DNA follows: TGTGCCATCGGGTCGCGGGAAGATCAAGAGACCCAGTACTTC.

This clonotype was seen repeatedly, ten times or more. This sequence joins TRBV7-2 and TRBJ2-5; 9 bases are a match to TRBD2. The CDR3 is made up of 16 amino acids. Germline CDR1 reads SGHTA; CDR2 reads FQGNSA. V was clipped by 2 bases and J by 2 bases; unmatched bases: 6. The CDR3: CASSLRVAGVQETQYF. The CDR3, as DNA: TGTGCCAGCAGCTTACGGGTAGCGGGGGTACAAGAGACCCAGTACTTC.

This clonotype was observed many times. The chain links TRBV10-2 to TRBJ2-1; D is tentatively TRBD1 or TRBD2 (5 bases each). The CDR3 consists of 14 residues. The germline CDR1 and CDR2 sequences are WSHSY and SAAADI. V dropped 4 bases and J dropped 4 bases, with 11 bases sitting between them. CDR3 DNA: TGCGCCAGCAGTGCGACGGGACCTTACAATGAGCAGTTCTTC. Translating it yields CASSATGPYNEQFF.

The chain is built from TRBV4-3 and TRBJ2-3; TRBD2 agrees at 11 bases. CDR1 LGHNA and CDR2 YSLEER come from the germline V gene. Losses at the gene ends were 3 bases for V and 7 bases for J; bases not matched to a gene: 12. This CDR3 has 17 amino acids. CDR3 residues: CASSQVLAGATGNTQYF. In DNA form, the CDR3 reads TGCGCCAGCAGCCAGGTACTAGCGGGGGCCACAGGAAATACGCAGTATTTT.

The chain joins TRBV5-1 to TRBJ2-1; D is possibly TRBD1 (7 bases). Germline assignment: CDR1 SGHRS and CDR2 YFSETQ. The CDR3 extends over 15 amino acids. Trimming stripped 3 bases from V and 5 bases from J, with 15 bases between. The CDR3 is CASSYDRDWDNEQFF. The CDR3 bases are TGCGCCAGCAGCTATGACAGGGACTGGGACAATGAGCAGTTCTTC.

This clonotype was seen only a few times. The chain is built from TRBV12-3 or TRBV12-4 and TRBJ2-5, with TRBD2 matching over 7 bases. This CDR3 is built from 14 residues. The V gene end was trimmed by 5 bases and the J gene end by 3 bases; junction bases not matched to a gene: 6. CDR3 sequence reads: CASSPTGTKETQYF. The CDR3 coding sequence is TGTGCCAGCAGTCCAACCGGGACTAAAGAGACCCAGTACTTC.

The table lists this clonotype with a few counts. The chain uses TRBV6-1 and TRBJ2-3; 10 nucleotides align to TRBD2. This CDR3 region has 16 residues. The germline V gene encodes CDR1 MNHNS and CDR2 SASEGT. With V trimmed by 3 bases and J by 2 bases, 5 bases remained unmatched. The CDR3 loop reads CASSEMLAGATDTQYF. As DNA, the CDR3 is TGTGCCAGCAGTGAGATGCTAGCGGGGGCCACAGATACGCAGTATTTT.

There are a few counts of this clonotype. The V gene is TRBV27, the J gene TRBJ2-1; D gene uncertain. V was shortened by 9 bases and J by 7 bases, with 22 bases between the two germline ends. CDR1 is MNHEY, CDR2 SMNVEV, per germline (reference sequence). There are 15 residues in the CDR3. The CDR3 DNA reads as TGTGCCAGTCAAAATGCAGGCGAACCTTTGAATGAGCAGTTCTTC. Protein product: CASQNAGEPLNEQFF.

This clonotype was seen many times. The chain employs TRBV12-3 or TRBV12-4 and TRBJ1-6, with unresolved D. CDR3 length: 12 amino acids. The germline V and J ends were trimmed by 3 bases and 12 bases, with 9 bases remaining between them. The CDR3 sequence: CASSLSPGPLHF. Written as DNA, the CDR3 is TGTGCCAGCAGTTTGAGTCCGGGACCCCTCCACTTT.

This clonotype was seen only a few times. The gene calls are TRBV3-1 and TRBJ2-5, with a weak D call TRBD1 (5 bases). The ends were cut back, 0 bases at V and 3 bases at J, with 11 bases in the middle. The CDR3 is 15 residues long. Germline CDR1 LGHDT, CDR2 YNNKEL (reference sequence). CDR3 sequence (DNA): TGTGCCAGCAGCCAAGACCAGCGCAGGGAAGAGACCCAGTACTTC. The encoded protein is CASSQDQRREETQYF.

In its sample, this clonotype was seen many times. The genes are TRBV5-1 and TRBJ2-3; D is unresolved. Per germline, CDR1 SGHRS and CDR2 YFSETQ. The CDR3 length is 14 residues. V was clipped by 0 bases and J by 2 bases, with 7 bases between them. The CDR3 here is CASSLGQNTDTQYF. The CDR3 bases are TGCGCCAGCAGCTTGGGACAAAACACAGATACGCAGTATTTT.

V and J are TRBV12-3 or TRBV12-4 and TRBJ1-2; D not resolved. V lost 5 bases, J lost 8 bases, and 21 bases lay in between. The CDR3 is made up of 15 amino acids. The CDR3 sequence is CASSGPQAFGGGYTF. The CDR3 coding sequence is TGTGCCAGCAGTGGCCCCCAGGCCTTTGGTGGGGGCTACACCTTC.

The chain links TRBV7-2 to TRBJ2-2, with 8 bases aligning to TRBD2. With V trimmed by 5 bases and J by 0 bases, 5 bases remained unmatched. There are 16 residues in the CDR3. Germline CDR1 is SGHTA and CDR2 is FQGNSA. The CDR3, as DNA: TGTGCCAGCAGCATCAATAGCGGGGCGAACACCGGGGAGCTGTTTTTT. This gives the protein CASSINSGANTGELFF.